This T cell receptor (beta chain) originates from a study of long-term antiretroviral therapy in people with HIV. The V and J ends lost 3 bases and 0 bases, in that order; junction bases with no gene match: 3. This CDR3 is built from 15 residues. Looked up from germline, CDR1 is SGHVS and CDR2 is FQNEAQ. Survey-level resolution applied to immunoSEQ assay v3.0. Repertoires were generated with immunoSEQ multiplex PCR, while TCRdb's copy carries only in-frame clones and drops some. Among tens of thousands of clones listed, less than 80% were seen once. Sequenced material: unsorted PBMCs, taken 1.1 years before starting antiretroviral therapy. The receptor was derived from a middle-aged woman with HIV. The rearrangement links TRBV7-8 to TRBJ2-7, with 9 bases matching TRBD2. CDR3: CASSFSGGSSYEQYF. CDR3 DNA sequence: TGTGCCAGCAGCTTTAGCGGGGGTAGCTCCTACGAGCAGTACTTC.